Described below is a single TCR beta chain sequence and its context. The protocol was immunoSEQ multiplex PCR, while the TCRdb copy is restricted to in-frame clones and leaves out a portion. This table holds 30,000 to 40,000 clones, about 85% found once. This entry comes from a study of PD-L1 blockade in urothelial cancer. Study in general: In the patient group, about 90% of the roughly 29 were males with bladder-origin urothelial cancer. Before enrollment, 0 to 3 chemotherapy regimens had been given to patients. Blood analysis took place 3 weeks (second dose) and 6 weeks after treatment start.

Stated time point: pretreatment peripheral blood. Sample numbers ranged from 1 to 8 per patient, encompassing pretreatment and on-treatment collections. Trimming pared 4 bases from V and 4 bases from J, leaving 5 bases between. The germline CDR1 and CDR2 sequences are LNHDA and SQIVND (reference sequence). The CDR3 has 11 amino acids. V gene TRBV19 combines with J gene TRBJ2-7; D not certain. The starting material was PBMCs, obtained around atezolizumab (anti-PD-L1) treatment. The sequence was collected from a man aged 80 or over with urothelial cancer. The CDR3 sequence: CASSNEYEQYF. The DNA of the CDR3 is TGTGCCAGTAGTAATGAGTACGAGCAGTACTTC.